These 12 T cell receptor beta chains were sequenced from one sample in a study of blood T cell repertoires in COVID-19. Generated by immunoSEQ multiplex PCR, the TCRdb table keeps only in-frame clones and is missing some. Among fewer than 350,000 clones, roughly 85% were seen once, and the ten largest hold 2.5% to 3%. The sample consisted of PBMCs or T cells enriched from blood (not recorded which). The receptors shown here come from a woman aged 50 to 65 who had recovered from COVID-19.

The chain links TRBV6-2 or TRBV6-3 to TRBJ2-4, with a tentative D call TRBD2 (5 bases). The V and J ends lost 6 bases and 0 bases respectively, with 15 bases between them. Germline CDR1 MNHEY, CDR2 SVGEGT. The length of the CDR3 is 16 residues. CDR3 DNA: TGTGCCAGCAGCCGGTCTAGCTATTCAGCCAAAAACATTCAGTACTTC. Translation: CASSRSSYSAKNIQYF.

J is TRBJ1-4 and V is TRBV5-4; 7 nucleotides align to TRBD1. The germline V gene encodes CDR1 SGHNT and CDR2 YYREEE (reference sequence). With 0 bases clipped from V and 5 bases from J, the junction kept 4 bases outside the gene matches. This CDR3 comprises 15 residues. CDR3 region: CASSLAAQGNEKLFF. In DNA form, the CDR3 reads TGTGCCAGCAGCTTGGCCGCACAGGGGAATGAAAAACTGTTTTTT.

V is TRBV27 and J is TRBJ2-5; D gene ambiguous. The CDR3 extends over 17 amino acids. V lost 6 bases and J 2 bases, leaving 22 bases between the germline ends. Germline V gives CDR1 MNHEY, CDR2 SMNVEV (reference sequence). The chain's CDR3 is CASRSRRESQNQETQYF. CDR3 in DNA: TGTGCCAGCAGGAGTAGGAGAGAGAGTCAAAATCAAGAGACCCAGTACTTC.

This clone has only a few counts. The rearrangement uses TRBV19 and TRBJ1-2; D gene unclear. The CDR3 is 15 amino acids. Germline CDR1 reads LNHDA; CDR2 reads SQIVND (reference sequence). Trimming took 1 base from V and 4 from J, leaving 13 bases between them. CDR3 sequence (DNA): TGTGCCAGTAGTATAGGGCTAGGTGCGAGCTATGGCTACACCTTC. Encoded protein: CASSIGLGASYGYTF.

The gene calls are TRBV19 and TRBJ2-7, with D possibly TRBD1 on 7 matching bases. From germline, CDR1 is LNHDA and CDR2 SQIVND (reference sequence). The CDR3 runs 14 residues. V was shortened by 4 bases and J by 4 bases, with 14 bases between the two germline ends. The CDR3 is CASSTQGGKYEQYF. CDR3 in DNA: TGTGCCAGTAGTACCCAGGGGGGAAAGTACGAGCAGTACTTC.

In nucleotides, the CDR3 is TGTGCCAGTAAGGAGCGGGGGGGCGGTGAGACCCAGTACTTC. Translation: CASKERGGGETQYF. This chain links TRBV19 with TRBJ2-5, with TRBD2 matching 10 bases. Germline V gene data show CDR1 as LNHDA and CDR2 as SQIVND (reference sequence). CDR3 size: 14 residues. V lost 7 bases and J lost 5; bases outside the gene matches: 7.

The chain links TRBV30 to TRBJ2-2; 10 bases line up with TRBD1. Unmatched junction bases numbered 3, after V lost 3 bases and J lost 5 bases. The CDR3 loop spans 14 amino acids. Germline V gene sequence: CDR1 GTSNPN, CDR2 SVGIG (reference sequence). In DNA, the CDR3 is TGTGCCTGGAGGGGACAGGGGATTACCGGGGAGCTGTTTTTT. It specifies CAWRGQGITGELFF.

The V gene is TRBV5-8, the J gene TRBJ1-1, with D maybe TRBD1 (5 bases). Germline V CDR1 and CDR2: SGHTS, YDEGEE. CDR3 length: 14 residues. Trimming took 4 bases from V and 7 from J, leaving 17 bases between them. CDR3 sequence (DNA): TGTGCCAGCAGCCCCCTGGCAGGGTTAAATGAAGCTTTCTTT. It encodes CASSPLAGLNEAFF.

The CDR3 loop reads CASSPFGNTIYF. DNA for the CDR3: TGTGCCAGCAGCCCGTTCGGAAACACCATATATTTT. V gene TRBV7-6 combines with J gene TRBJ1-3, with D unclear. CDR3 length: 12 residues. The V end lost 5 bases, the J end lost 4 bases, and 6 bases lay between the germline ends. Germline assignment: CDR1 SGHVS and CDR2 FNYEAQ.

This clone has a handful of counts. The chain uses TRBV25-1 and TRBJ1-6, with TRBD1 matching 12 bases. V lost 6 bases to trimming and J lost 4 bases; unmatched junction nucleotides: 10. CDR3 length equals 18 residues. The germline gives CDR1 MGHDK, CDR2 SYGVNS. The CDR3 DNA is TGTGCCAGCAGATCCGGGACAGGGGGCGCTCTTTATAATTCACCCCTCCACTTT. Amino acids: CASRSGTGGALYNSPLHF.

The chain uses TRBV21-1 and TRBJ2-7; the table gives TRBD2 as D, unverified against the DNA. TRBV21-1 is a documented pseudogene. This CDR3 is built from 15 residues. This CDR3 reads CASSNREGSSYEQYF. The CDR3 coding sequence is TGTGCCAGCAGCAATCGGGAGGGAAGCTCCTACGAGCAGTACTTC.

V is TRBV2 and J is TRBJ1-4, with D possibly TRBD1 on 5 matching bases. Trimming stripped 7 bases from V and 8 bases from J, with 20 bases between. The CDR3 contains 15 residues. Germline values: CDR1 SNHLY, CDR2 FYNNEI. CDR3 region: CASTIGRGVGEKLFF. For the CDR3, the DNA is TGTGCCAGCACCATCGGGAGGGGCGTCGGAGAAAAACTGTTTTTT.